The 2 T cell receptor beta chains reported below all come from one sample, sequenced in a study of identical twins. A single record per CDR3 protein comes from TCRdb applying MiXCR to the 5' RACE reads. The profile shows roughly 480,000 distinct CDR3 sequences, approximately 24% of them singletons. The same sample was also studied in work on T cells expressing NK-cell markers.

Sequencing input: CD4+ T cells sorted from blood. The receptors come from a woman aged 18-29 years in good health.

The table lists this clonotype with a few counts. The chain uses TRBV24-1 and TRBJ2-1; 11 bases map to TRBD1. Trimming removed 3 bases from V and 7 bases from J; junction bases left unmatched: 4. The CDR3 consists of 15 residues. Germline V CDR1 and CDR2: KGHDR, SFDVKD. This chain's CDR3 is CATSDPRDRGNEQFF. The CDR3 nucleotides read TGTGCCACCAGTGATCCCCGGGACAGGGGGAATGAGCAGTTCTTC.

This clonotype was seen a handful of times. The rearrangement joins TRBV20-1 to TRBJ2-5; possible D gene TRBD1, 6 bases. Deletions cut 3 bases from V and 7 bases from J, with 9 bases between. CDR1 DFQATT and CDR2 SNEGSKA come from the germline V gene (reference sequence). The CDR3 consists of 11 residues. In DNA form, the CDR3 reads TGCAGTGCTAGCAACAGGGTGACCCAGTACTTC. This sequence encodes CSASNRVTQYF.